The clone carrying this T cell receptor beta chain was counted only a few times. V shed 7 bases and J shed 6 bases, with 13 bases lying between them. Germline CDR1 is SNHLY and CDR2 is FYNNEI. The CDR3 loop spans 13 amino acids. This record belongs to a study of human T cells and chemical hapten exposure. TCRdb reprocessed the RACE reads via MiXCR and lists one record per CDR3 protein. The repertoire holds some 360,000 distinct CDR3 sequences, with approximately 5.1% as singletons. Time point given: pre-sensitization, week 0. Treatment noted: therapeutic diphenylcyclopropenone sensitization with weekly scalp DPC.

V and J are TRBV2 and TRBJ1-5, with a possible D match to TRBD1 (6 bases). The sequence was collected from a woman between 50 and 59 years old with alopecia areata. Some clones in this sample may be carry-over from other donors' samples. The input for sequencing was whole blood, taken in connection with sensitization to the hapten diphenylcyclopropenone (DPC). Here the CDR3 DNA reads TGTGCCAGCAACAGGGCAGAGGCTCAGCCCCAGCATTTT. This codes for CASNRAEAQPQHF.